This TCR beta chain is drawn from a study of T cell repertoires in cytomegalovirus infection. The overall study: Carrying CMV and the relevant HLA type showed in public TCR beta signatures. Study results and caveats: The ex vivo response showed dominance by HLA-C-restricted CMV-specific TCR beta clonotypes.

TCRdb re-called the reads with MiXCR, one entry per CDR3 protein. The table lists 200,000 to 250,000 distinct CDR3 sequences, approximately 7% of them singletons, with 5.5% to 8% in the top ten. A few counts support this clonotype. Its antigen is still unknown. This TCR derives from a human donor in good health (CMV status not recorded). Some clones in this sample may be carry-over from other donors' samples. Sequenced sample: PBMCs.

The CDR3 sequence: CATQGGNEQFF. CDR3 DNA: TGTGCCACTCAGGGGGGTAATGAGCAGTTCTTC. V and J are TRBV12-3 or TRBV12-4 and TRBJ2-1; the D gene is possibly TRBD1 (7 bases). The V end lost 10 bases, the J end lost 7 bases, and 11 bases lay between the germline ends. This CDR3 region has 11 residues.